Listed below are T cell receptor beta chains from one sample, sequenced in a study. TCRdb independently ran MiXCR on the RT-PCR reads; one entry per CDR3 protein. In the table there are about 680,000 distinct CDR3 sequences, over 12% of which are singletons. Material for sequencing was memory CD4+ T cells from blood. The receptors shown here come from a female donor in good health, serving as a healthy control. CDR3s include the opening cysteine and the closing phenylalanine or tryptophan.

v_call: TRBV5-1
cdr3_aa: CASSGSTSAETQYF

v_call: TRBV5-6
cdr3_aa: CASSAQGTDNEKLFF

v_call: TRBV5-1
cdr3_aa: CASSLLAGSQPQHF

v_call: TRBV2
cdr3_aa: CASSENRLTGELFF

v_call: TRBV6-6
cdr3_aa: CASIKTGTRGNEQFF

v_call: TRBV4-2
cdr3_aa: CASSQGGQGQTEAFF

v_call: TRBV20-1
cdr3_aa: CSARGSGGTTGELFF

v_call: TRBV5-1
cdr3_aa: CASRPTNRQGENTEAFF

v_call: TRBV10-3
cdr3_aa: CAISESGGVGDEQFF

v_call: TRBV9
cdr3_aa: CASSVSPGPSETQYF

v_call: TRBV28
cdr3_aa: CASRPPRDYTYNEQFF

v_call: TRBV7-8
cdr3_aa: CASTLALRQGGFSGNTIYF

v_call: TRBV20-1
cdr3_aa: CSAVSGVAVYNEQFF

v_call: TRBV28
cdr3_aa: CASSSYLGYTF

v_call: TRBV15
cdr3_aa: CATSRVNGDGEQYF

v_call: TRBV30
cdr3_aa: CACGLAGSNEQFF

v_call: TRBV7-2
cdr3_aa: CASSGQAGDRSYEQYF

v_call: TRBV5-1
cdr3_aa: CASSLGAPTGELFF

v_call: TRBV6-6
cdr3_aa: CAGRPSSGANVLTF

v_call: TRBV30
cdr3_aa: CAFGGGGEQYF

v_call: TRBV11-2
cdr3_aa: CASGQALAGGMNEQFF

v_call: TRBV27
cdr3_aa: CASSPPGQYGYTF

v_call: TRBV7-2
cdr3_aa: CASSLLAGVYEQYF

v_call: TRBV6-6
cdr3_aa: CASVRGTGGTGELFF

v_call: TRBV12-3/TRBV12-4
cdr3_aa: CASSFAGTGVGYTF

v_call: TRBV5-1
cdr3_aa: CASSLGGAGHYGYTF

v_call: TRBV29-1
cdr3_aa: CSVAVGNSPLHF

v_call: TRBV13
cdr3_aa: CASSSEPQGELFF

v_call: TRBV27
cdr3_aa: CASSLTLRRGETQYF

v_call: TRBV12-3/TRBV12-4
cdr3_aa: CASSLQAGTGNTIYF

v_call: TRBV6-6
cdr3_aa: CASTSLRGGEQYF

v_call: TRBV3-1
cdr3_aa: CASRTGGTLTEAFF

v_call: TRBV20-1
cdr3_aa: CSAALAGRGAYEQYF

v_call: TRBV18
cdr3_aa: CASSPSQGSFDTEAFF

v_call: TRBV3-1
cdr3_aa: CASSQGAGAYNEQFF

v_call: TRBV4-1
cdr3_aa: CASSRNIAGGFYEQFF

v_call: TRBV10-3
cdr3_aa: CAITGASTSPLHF

v_call: TRBV9
cdr3_aa: CASSLSGLAGGYEQFF

v_call: TRBV10-3
cdr3_aa: CAISAKTGGTNQPQHF

v_call: TRBV28
cdr3_aa: CASSEPLAGNTYNEQFF

v_call: TRBV25-1
cdr3_aa: CASSDQGLGEAFF

v_call: TRBV20-1
cdr3_aa: CSAADQGTSEKLFF

v_call: TRBV5-6
cdr3_aa: CASSLTGTGTSPLHF

v_call: TRBV29-1
cdr3_aa: CSVDWGGTEAFF

v_call: TRBV12-3/TRBV12-4
cdr3_aa: CASSRTATNEQFF

v_call: TRBV9
cdr3_aa: CASSPFGTVNTEAFF

v_call: TRBV25-1
cdr3_aa: CASRRGLGEAYEQYF

v_call: TRBV4-3
cdr3_aa: CASSRGTGLNQPQHF

v_call: TRBV20-1
cdr3_aa: CSAPGQAIAKNIQYF

v_call: TRBV7-9
cdr3_aa: CASSGLSNQPQHF